The clone carrying this TCR beta chain was seen ten or more times. Antigen unknown. The data were obtained in a study of human T cells and chemical hapten exposure. Study-wide background: Predominantly women, the patients had alopecia areata, totalis or universalis.

The V end lost 0 bases, the J end lost 3 bases, and 8 bases lay between the germline ends. CDR1 is MNHEY, CDR2 SVGAGI, per germline. This CDR3 has 15 residues. From the RACE reads, TCRdb called clonotypes with MiXCR, one entry per CDR3 protein. The table has about 52,000 distinct CDR3 sequences, 9.9% seen once. The time point was: patch test 3, about 24 weeks after DPC sensitization. Treatment: therapeutic diphenylcyclopropenone sensitization with weekly scalp DPC. Ahead of each patch test application, blood was drawn. General observations from the study: Controls had significantly fewer large CDR3 similarity clusters than were formed by expanded TCRs.

This clonotype originated in a woman aged 40 to 50 with alopecia areata. Some clones in this sample may be carry-over from other donors' samples. The chain carries TRBV6-5 and TRBJ1-4; D not certain. Material: whole blood, obtained in connection with sensitization to the hapten diphenylcyclopropenone (DPC). Here the CDR3 DNA reads TGTGCCAGCAGTTACTCGGGGTGGTCTAATGAAAAACTGTTTTTT. This codes for CASSYSGWSNEKLFF.